This T cell receptor beta chain originates from a study of blood T cells in healthy people across ages. The CDR3 loop spans 15 amino acids. Germline lookup yields CDR1 SGHDT and CDR2 YYEEEE. J lost 7 bases, V lost 5 bases, and 12 bases had no gene match. Using a J-beta primer mix together with a sample-barcoded 5' primer, a second PCR was run for roughly 6 to 11 cycles. A template-switch adaptor containing 12 random nucleotides labeled each cDNA molecule. One entry per CDR3 protein, called by TCRdb with MiXCR from the 5' RACE reads. The data contain roughly 730,000 distinct CDR3 sequences, more than 50% of them singletons.

The clonotype comes from a man aged 35-49 years in good health. V and J are TRBV5-6 and TRBJ1-2; 9 bases are shared with TRBD1. Material: blood. The CDR3 nucleotides are TGTGCCAGCAGTTCTTTGGGGACAGGGTTTAGTGGCTACACCTTC. Translating it yields CASSSLGTGFSGYTF. The entire variable domain, with the rest obtained from reference TRBV5-6 and TRBJ1-2, is as follows: DAGVTQSPTHLIKTRGQQVTLRCSPKSGHDTVSWYQQALGQGPQFIFQYYEEEERQRGNFPDRFSGHQFPNYSSELNVNALLLGDSALYLCASSSLGTGFSGYTFGSGTRLTVV.